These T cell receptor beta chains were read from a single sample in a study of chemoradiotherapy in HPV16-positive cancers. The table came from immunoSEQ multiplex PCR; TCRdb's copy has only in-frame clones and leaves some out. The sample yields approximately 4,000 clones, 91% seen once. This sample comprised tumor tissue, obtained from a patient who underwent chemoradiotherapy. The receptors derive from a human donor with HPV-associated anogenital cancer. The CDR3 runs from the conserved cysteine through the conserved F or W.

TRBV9	CASSTGTGVYEQYF
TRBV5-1	CASSDGRGGQPQHF
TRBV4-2	CASSQDAPRGQSMDTQYF
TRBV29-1	CSVDGGSSGANVLTF
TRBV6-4	CASSEGRPTDTQYF
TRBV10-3	CAISEEVQYNEQFF
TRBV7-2	CASSPRTGDYGYTF
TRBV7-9	CASSLEQGGEAFF
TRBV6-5	CASSAGGAGDTQYF
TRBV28	CASNANTGELFF
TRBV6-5	CASSYRGSSLHF
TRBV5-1	CASSLDGQGRELFF
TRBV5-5	CASSLGQDARKLFF
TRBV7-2	CASSLAGVTEAFF
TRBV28	CASRTRLAGGADTQYF
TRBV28	CASSLLSGDTIYF
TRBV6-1	CASRPSLAGGAAQYF
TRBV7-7	CASSLARNTEAFF
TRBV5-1	CASSPLRGAQETQYF
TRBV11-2	CASSLDYGQWDYEQYF
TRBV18	CASSLGHTNSPLHF
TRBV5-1	CASSLDDSGSQFF
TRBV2	CASGVSGANVLTF
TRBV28	CASERGSANTGELFF